The present T cell receptor beta chain was sequenced within a study of CD8 T cells in Susac syndrome. RNA totalling about 0.5 to 1 ug underwent reverse transcription with random hexamers. Amplification of TCR beta CDR3 spanned 54 Vbeta and 13 Jbeta via immunoSEQ multiplex PCR. TCRdb reprocessed the immunoSEQ multiplex PCR reads with MiXCR, giving one entry per CDR3 protein. The data contain some 260,000 distinct CDR3 sequences, approximately 84% of them singletons. Overall study findings and caveats: An acknowledgment was made by the study that its TCR sequencing and HLA analysis involved relatively few individuals.

As for this clonotype: Its antigen is unidentified.

The germline gives CDR1 GTSNPN, CDR2 SVGIG (reference sequence). V was trimmed by 5 bases and J by 6 bases, leaving 14 bases between them. The CDR3 has 12 residues. Relapsing-remitting disease, either stable or active, was present in the multiple sclerosis controls, who were treatment-naive patients. Negative isolation was used for CD8+ and CD4+ T cells and FACS enrichment for TEMRA cells. Source material: CD8+ T cells from PBMCs. The genes are TRBV30 and TRBJ2-7; D ambiguous. This receptor was taken from a human donor with multiple sclerosis. The CDR3 region has the DNA TGTGCCTGGGAGAGTTGGAGCTCCGAGCAGTACTTC. Amino acid sequence: CAWESWSSEQYF.